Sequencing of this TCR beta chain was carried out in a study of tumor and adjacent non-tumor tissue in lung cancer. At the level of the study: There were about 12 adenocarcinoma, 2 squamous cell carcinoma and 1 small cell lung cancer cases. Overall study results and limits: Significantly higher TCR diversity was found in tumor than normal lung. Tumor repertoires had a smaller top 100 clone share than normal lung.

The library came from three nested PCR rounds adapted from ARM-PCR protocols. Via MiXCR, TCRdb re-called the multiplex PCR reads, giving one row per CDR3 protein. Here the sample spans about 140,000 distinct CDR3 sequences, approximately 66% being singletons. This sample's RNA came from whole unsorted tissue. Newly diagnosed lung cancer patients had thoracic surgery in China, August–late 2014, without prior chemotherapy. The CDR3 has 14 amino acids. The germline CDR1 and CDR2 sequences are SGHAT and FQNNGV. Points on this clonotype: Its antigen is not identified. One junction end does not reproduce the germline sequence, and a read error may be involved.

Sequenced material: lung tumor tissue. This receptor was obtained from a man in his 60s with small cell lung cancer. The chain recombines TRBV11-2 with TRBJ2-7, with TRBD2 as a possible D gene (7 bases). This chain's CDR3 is CAISLRGGLSEQYF. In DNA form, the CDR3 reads TGTGCCATCAGCCTAAGGGGGGGATTGAGCGAACAGTACTTC.